This T cell receptor beta chain was sequenced in a study of CXCR3-negative and CXCR3-positive naive CD8 T cells. Study-wide points: Once cells were cryopreserved, CXCR3 expression went down partly, and most assays used fresh PBMCs. Unlike memory cells, which differed, naive CXCR3-negative and CXCR3-positive cells had similar TRBV-TRBJ usage.

In preparing the TRB cDNA libraries, 5' RACE with UMI labels was used. After re-calling the 5' RACE reads, TCRdb lists one entry per CDR3 protein, DNA absent. The specimen's table records about 39,000 distinct CDR3 sequences. The V gene's germline CDR1 is SGHVS and CDR2 FQNEAQ. This CDR3 is 15 amino acids long. As to this clonotype: Its antigen is not identified.

The TCR sequence derives from a human donor in good health. Some clones in this sample may be carry-over from other donors' samples. The sample taken for sequencing was naive CXCR3- CD8+ T cells from blood. Regarding subset: CD45RO-CCR7+CD27+CD95- naive CD8+ T cells lacking CXCR3 (TNR3-). This chain uses TRBV7-8 with TRBJ1-2; TCRdb reports TRBD1, a call that lacks DNA to check it against. CDR3 sequence: CASSEEDRGVFGYTF.